These 22 T cell receptor beta chains came from one sample sequenced in a study of shared clonotypes between healthy human individuals. Assay: immunoSEQ multiplex PCR; the TCRdb copy retains only in-frame clones and omits some. Here the sample spans approximately 1.4 million clones, roughly 98% being singletons. Sequencing was performed on naive CD4+ T cells sorted from blood. Sample subset: CD45RA+ positively selected. These receptors were obtained from a man aged 25-40 years in good health.

The chain recombines TRBV19 with TRBJ2-1, with 10 bases that match TRBD2. The germline gives CDR1 LNHDA, CDR2 SQIVND (reference sequence). The CDR3 is 13 residues long. V shed 5 bases, J shed 12 bases, and the junction held 7 bases outside the gene matches. The CDR3 region has the DNA TGTGCCAGTAGTCTAGCGGGAGCGGAGCGGCAGTTCTTC. It specifies CASSLAGAERQFF.

The chain uses TRBV5-1 and TRBJ2-5; TRBD1 matches at 8 bases. CDR3 length equals 14 residues. The junction had 3 bases not matched to a gene; V was cut back by 0 bases and J by 5 bases. Germline V CDR1 and CDR2: SGHRS, YFSETQ. CDR3 sequence reads: CASSLATGVETQYF. CDR3 sequence (DNA): TGCGCCAGCAGCTTGGCGACAGGGGTTGAGACCCAGTACTTC.

The chain joins TRBV5-5 to TRBJ2-1; D is uncertain. The germline V gene encodes CDR1 SGHKS and CDR2 YYEKEE (reference sequence). This CDR3 spans 14 amino acids. Trimming left V 2 bases short and J 10 bases short, with 16 bases between. CDR3 DNA: TGTGCCAGCAGCTTAGGACCCAAAAAAGGGGAGCAGTTCTTC. Translated: CASSLGPKKGEQFF.

This chain uses TRBV18 with TRBJ2-3, with 8 bases aligning to TRBD2. This CDR3 spans 16 amino acids. Germline assignment: CDR1 KGHSH and CDR2 LQKENI. V dropped 4 bases and J dropped 2; count of bases not matched to a gene: 8. The CDR3 loop is CASSQPVLAVTDTQYF. The CDR3 DNA sequence: TGTGCCAGCTCACAACCGGTACTAGCGGTCACAGATACGCAGTATTTT.

This sequence joins TRBV15 and TRBJ2-1; D remains unclear. CDR3 length: 16 amino acids. V was pared by 0 bases and J by 0 bases, with 9 bases between. Looked up from germline, CDR1 is LNHNV and CDR2 is YYDKDF (reference sequence). The CDR3 spells CATSRDMASSYNEQFF. CDR3 sequence (DNA): TGTGCCACCAGCAGAGATATGGCTAGCTCCTACAATGAGCAGTTCTTC.

The rearrangement uses TRBV25-1 and TRBJ2-1, with D possibly being TRBD1 or TRBD2 (5 bases each). This CDR3 comprises 13 residues. V was pared by 7 bases and J by 4 bases, with 11 bases between. Germline CDR1 reads MGHDK; CDR2 reads SYGVNS. CDR3 sequence: CASTGTRYNEQFF. The DNA for the CDR3 is TGTGCCAGCACCGGGACGCGGTACAATGAGCAGTTCTTC.

The chain combines TRBV2 with TRBJ1-3; a weak D match, TRBD1 (5 bases). This CDR3 spans 16 amino acids. Deletions cut 3 bases from V and 0 bases from J, with 12 bases between. CDR1 and CDR2 from the germline V gene are SNHLY and FYNNEI. CDR3 coding DNA: TGTGCCAGCAGTGAGTTAGGACAACACTCTGGAAACACCATATATTTT. Its translation is CASSELGQHSGNTIYF.

This chain connects TRBV7-2 to TRBJ2-7, with no clear D. Germline V CDR1 and CDR2: SGHTA, FQGNSA. The CDR3 consists of 14 residues. V was cut by 3 bases and J by 6 bases, with 15 bases left in between. CDR3 region: CASSFSPSVGEQYF. Written as DNA, the CDR3 is TGTGCCAGCAGCTTCTCTCCATCGGTGGGCGAGCAGTACTTC.

The rearrangement uses TRBV10-3 and TRBJ1-4, with 7 bases matching TRBD1. From germline, CDR1 is ENHRY and CDR2 SYGVKD. CDR3 length: 15 residues. V shed 4 bases and J 7 bases; nucleotides not matched to a gene: 9. The CDR3 DNA is TGTGCCATCAGTGGGGCAGGGGGTCTTAGTGAAAAACTGTTTTTT. It codes for CAISGAGGLSEKLFF.

The CDR3 DNA sequence: TGCGCCAGCAGCCAAGATCGGAGCCAGAACACTGAAGCTTTCTTT. Translating it yields CASSQDRSQNTEAFF. This chain uses TRBV4-1 with TRBJ1-1; D unclear. The CDR3 sequence is 15 residues long. Per the germline V gene, CDR1 is MGHRA and CDR2 is YSYEKL. The V end was cut by 0 bases, the J end by 1 base, with 9 bases between.

This chain connects TRBV7-8 to TRBJ2-5; possibly TRBD2 for D (5 bases). The V end was cut by 5 bases, the J end by 5 bases, with 12 bases between. Germline CDR1 and CDR2: SGHVS and FQNEAQ. The CDR3 runs to 13 residues. CDR3 region: CASSTIRGETQYF. Written as DNA, the CDR3 is TGTGCCAGCAGCACGATACGAGGGGAGACCCAGTACTTC.

This clone was seen once. This sequence joins TRBV5-4 and TRBJ2-1; D call uncertain. V shed 0 bases and J shed 10 bases, with 8 bases lying between them. The V gene's germline CDR1 is SGHNT and CDR2 YYREEE (reference sequence). The CDR3 covers 12 residues. The CDR3 loop reads CASSLAPREQFF. Written as DNA, the CDR3 is TGTGCCAGCAGCTTGGCCCCTAGAGAGCAGTTCTTC.

The chain joins TRBV29-1 to TRBJ2-4; tentative D call: TRBD2 (7 bases). V shed 4 bases and J shed 2 bases, with 12 bases lying between them. Germline V gene lookup returns CDR1 SQVTM and CDR2 ANQGSEA. CDR3 length: 14 residues. CDR3 sequence: CSVAGGASKNIQYF. Here the CDR3 DNA reads TGCAGCGTTGCGGGGGGCGCGTCCAAAAACATTCAGTACTTC.

V is TRBV4-3 and J is TRBJ1-2; the D is unclear. Germline CDR1 is LGHNA and CDR2 is YSLEER. The CDR3 loop spans 13 amino acids. Trimming removed 2 bases at V and 7 bases at J, with 11 bases between. CDR3 in amino acids: CASSQPGLSGYTF. The CDR3 nucleotides are TGCGCCAGCAGCCAACCAGGTTTAAGTGGCTACACCTTC.

About this clone itself: Within the sample, other DNA sequences also encode this same CDR3. The chain carries TRBV5-1 and TRBJ2-1, with 8 bases identical to TRBD2. Germline V gene data show CDR1 as SGHRS and CDR2 as YFSETQ. The CDR3 loop spans 15 amino acids. With V trimmed by 4 bases and J by 4 bases, 7 bases remained unmatched. The CDR3 sequence: CASSTGLADYNEQFF. The CDR3 nucleotides are TGCGCCAGCAGCACCGGACTAGCCGATTACAATGAGCAGTTCTTC.

This chain links TRBV18 with TRBJ1-2; the match to TRBD1 covers 7 bases. With V trimmed by 1 base and J by 4 bases, 9 bases remained unmatched. The length of the CDR3 is 16 residues. Germline CDR1 is KGHSH and CDR2 is LQKENI. The CDR3, as DNA: TGTGCCAGCTCACCACAGGGTCGGGACAGATTCTATGGCTACACCTTC. Its protein is CASSPQGRDRFYGYTF.

V usage is TRBV7-9 and J usage is TRBJ2-2, with 10 bases matching TRBD2. The CDR3 length is 17 residues. V lost 0 bases, J lost 5 bases, and 6 bases stayed unmatched. Germline V lookup: CDR1 SEHNR, CDR2 FQNEAQ (reference sequence). This CDR3 is CASSLAGSGRKTGELFF. In DNA form, the CDR3 reads TGTGCCAGCAGCTTAGCAGGTAGCGGGAGGAAGACCGGGGAGCTGTTTTTT.

The V call is TRBV19, the J call TRBJ2-1; tentatively, D is TRBD1 or TRBD2 (5 bases each). The CDR3 totals 16 residues. V dropped 4 bases and J dropped 9 bases, with 22 bases sitting between them. Germline assignment: CDR1 LNHDA and CDR2 SQIVND (reference sequence). The CDR3 sequence: CASSRRTNNVRGEQFF. For the CDR3, the DNA is TGTGCCAGTAGTAGAAGAACGAATAACGTGAGGGGTGAGCAGTTCTTC.

Remarks on this clone: Other nucleotide sequences in the sample specify the same CDR3. The rearrangement links TRBV25-1 to TRBJ2-7, with a tentative D call TRBD2 (5 bases). Germline values: CDR1 MGHDK, CDR2 SYGVNS. The CDR3 runs to 13 residues. Trimming shortened V by 2 bases and J by 0 bases, and 5 bases separated the two germline ends. CDR3 in amino acids: CASSEGGSYEQYF. The CDR3 DNA reads as TGTGCCAGCAGTGAAGGAGGCTCCTACGAGCAGTACTTC.

This chain links TRBV6-5 with TRBJ1-5; the D is unclear. The CDR3 length is 13 residues. V dropped 6 bases and J dropped 4 bases, with 10 bases sitting between them. Germline V CDR1 and CDR2: MNHEY, SVGAGI. The CDR3 loop is CASSPRGNQPQHF. The CDR3 DNA reads TGTGCCAGCAGCCCCCGTGGAAATCAGCCCCAGCATTTT.

The chain has TRBV28 and TRBJ2-7; D ambiguous. With 5 bases removed from V and 4 bases from J, the gap between germline ends came to 15 bases. This CDR3 spans 14 amino acids. Germline CDR1 MDHEN, CDR2 SYDVKM. The CDR3 spells CASSRPLTYYEQYF. The CDR3 bases are TGTGCCAGCAGTCGGCCCTTGACGTATTACGAGCAGTACTTC.

Concerning this clone itself: The same CDR3 can be traced to other DNA sequences in this sample. The J gene is TRBJ2-7, the V gene TRBV5-1, with 7 bases identical to TRBD2. CDR3 length: 15 residues. Germline CDR1 and CDR2: SGHRS and YFSETQ. The V gene end was trimmed by 1 base and the J gene end by 1 base; junction bases not matched to a gene: 5. CDR3 sequence (DNA): TGCGCCAGCAGCTTGCCAACGGGAGGTTCCTACGAGCAGTACTTC. It translates to CASSLPTGGSYEQYF.